Detailed here is one T cell receptor beta chain. The target antigen is unknown. This sample is drawn from a study of circulating and synovial CD4+ cells in juvenile arthritis. Whole-study results and caveats: T cell genome counts differed by at least an order of magnitude between CPL and CD4 samples.

TCRdb's table, derived via immunoSEQ multiplex PCR, lists solely in-frame clones and lacks some. The repertoire consists of over a thousand clones, with 70% to 90% occurring once and the leading ten covering 3% to 3.5%. Sequenced sample: HLA-DR+ CD4+ T cells from blood. The subset here: circulating pathogenic-like lymphocytes, sorted as HLA-DR+CD14-CD3+CD4+CD25low/- blood T cells. This TCR was sampled from a human donor with juvenile idiopathic arthritis.

The CDR3 nucleotides are TGTGCCAGCAGCCCCCGGGATTCACGCACAGATACGCAGTATTTT. Translated: CASSPRDSRTDTQYF. This chain links TRBV9 with TRBJ2-3; tentative D call: TRBD2 (5 bases). Germline-derived CDR1 and CDR2 are SGDLS and YYNGEE. V lost 4 bases to trimming and J lost 1 base, with 13 bases between them. This CDR3 comprises 15 residues.